This TCR beta chain comes out of a study of blood T cell repertoires in COVID-19. Study information: From the United States, Italy and Spain came samples of acute and convalescent COVID-19. Sample material is recorded as cDNA or gDNA derived from T cells, B-cell-depleted T cells, or PBMCs.

The V end was cut by 7 bases, the J end by 8 bases, with 9 bases between. CDR3 length: 11 residues. As processed by the authors: Estimation of nucleated cell counts relied on the amplification of reference gene primers. Repertoires were generated with immunoSEQ multiplex PCR, while TCRdb's copy carries only in-frame clones and drops some. The DNA gave D and trimming, while V, J and clone size come from that table. Altogether approximately 260,000 clones are present, over 70% being singletons, with the ten largest covering 8% to 9.5%. Sample: peripheral blood. The receptor's source is a human donor in a cohort sampled during active COVID-19. The chain carries TRBV12-3 or TRBV12-4 and TRBJ2-1, with D maybe TRBD2 (5 bases). The DNA of the CDR3 is TGTGCCAGCACCCGAGGGTATGAGCAGTTCTTC. Translating gives CASTRGYEQFF.